The 6 T cell receptor beta chains presented below share a single source sample, sequenced in a study of cytomegalovirus exposure and HLA in healthy donors. Researchers ran the PCR with 60 Vbeta and 13 Jbeta primers. Clones were read by immunoSEQ multiplex PCR, and TCRdb kept only the in-frame ones, dropping some. The data contain 150,000 or so clones, roughly four fifths of them singletons. The sample was PBMCs. The receptor set was obtained from a young man in good health and CMV-seropositive.

The chain employs TRBV19 and TRBJ2-2; D is uncertain. In germline, CDR1 is LNHDA, CDR2 SQIVND (reference sequence). The CDR3 totals 15 residues. V shed 7 bases and J shed 3 bases, with 15 bases lying between them. CDR3 sequence (DNA): TGTGCCAGTACGTTGGGCAGGTGGGACACCGGGGAGCTGTTTTTT. It is translated as CASTLGRWDTGELFF. Full variable domain (remainder filled in from reference TRBV19 and TRBJ2-2): DGGITQSPKYLFRKEGQNVTLSCEQNLNHDAMYWYRQDPGQGLRLIYYSQIVNDFQKGDIAEGYSVSREKKESFPLTVTSAQKNPTAFYLCASTLGRWDTGELFFGEGSRLTVL.

The chain employs TRBV7-9 and TRBJ1-3; D is undetermined. This CDR3 region has 14 residues. The germline gives CDR1 SEHNR, CDR2 FQNEAQ (reference sequence). Trimming cost V 1 base and J 3 bases, with 7 bases left between them. The CDR3 DNA sequence: TGTGCCAGCAGCTTAGGTGGAGGTGGAAACACCATATATTTT. Its protein is CASSLGGGGNTIYF. The whole variable domain, remainder taken from reference TRBV7-9 and TRBJ1-3, is DTGVSQNPRHKITKRGQNVTFRCDPISEHNRLYWYRQTLGQGPEFLTYFQNEAQLEKSRLLSDRFSAERPKGSFSTLEIQRTEQGDSAMYLCASSLGGGGNTIYFGEGSWLTVV.

The chain employs TRBV10-2 and TRBJ1-2; D is uncertain. V was trimmed by 0 bases and J by 6 bases, leaving 11 bases between them. Germline V gene lookup returns CDR1 WSHSY and CDR2 SAAADI. The CDR3 sequence is 14 residues long. CDR3 sequence: CASSESRGWNGYTF. CDR3 bases: TGCGCCAGCAGTGAGTCCCGGGGTTGGAATGGCTACACCTTC.

This clone occurred a few times. The chain joins TRBV5-1 to TRBJ1-4, with D possibly being TRBD1 (5 bases). The germline V gene has CDR1 SGHRS and CDR2 YFSETQ. The CDR3 has 14 amino acids. The V and J ends lost 5 bases and 5 bases respectively, with 13 bases between them. Here the CDR3 DNA reads TGCGCCAGCAGGTCCGGGACTGAGAATGAAAAACTGTTTTTT. Translated, it gives CASRSGTENEKLFF.

The CDR3 coding sequence is TGTGCCAGTAGTATTGGGGGAGCGGGGGTACAGCATACGCAGTATTTT. Protein: CASSIGGAGVQHTQYF. The V call is TRBV19, the J call TRBJ2-3; the match to TRBD2 covers 8 bases. Germline CDR1 is LNHDA and CDR2 is SQIVND (reference sequence). V shed 3 bases and J 7 bases; nucleotides not matched to a gene: 12. The CDR3 is 16 residues long. Filled out from reference TRBV19 and TRBJ2-3, the complete variable domain reads DGGITQSPKYLFRKEGQNVTLSCEQNLNHDAMYWYRQDPGQGLRLIYYSQIVNDFQKGDIAEGYSVSREKKESFPLTVTSAQKNPTAFYLCASSIGGAGVQHTQYFGPGTRLTVL.

The rearrangement links TRBV5-1 to TRBJ1-2, with D perhaps TRBD1 (6 bases). Germline assignment: CDR1 SGHRS and CDR2 YFSETQ. V lost 4 bases, J lost 8 bases, and 15 bases lay in between. CDR3 length equals 13 residues. The chain's CDR3 is CASSDTGSEGYTF. The CDR3 bases are TGCGCCAGCAGCGATACAGGGAGCGAGGGCTACACCTTC.